These 15 T cell receptor beta chains originate from one sample sequenced in a study of blood T cell repertoires in COVID-19. Here immunoSEQ multiplex PCR was the method, and the copy in TCRdb shows in-frame clones only, minus some. The sample records just over 300,000 clones, 85% to 90% being singletons. The sequenced sample was PBMCs or T cells enriched from blood (not recorded which). All receptors derive from a man under 40 who had recovered from COVID-19.

This chain's CDR3 is CASSVAGTGFYEQYF. In DNA form, the CDR3 reads TGTGCCAGCAGCGTAGCCGGGACAGGGTTCTACGAGCAGTACTTC. The rearrangement joins TRBV9 to TRBJ2-7, with 9 bases matching TRBD1. The CDR3 has 15 residues. Germline V gene lookup returns CDR1 SGDLS and CDR2 YYNGEE. The ends lost 0 bases at V and 3 bases at J; junction bases unmatched: 4.

V and J are TRBV21-1 and TRBJ2-7; the table's D call, TRBD2, has no DNA check behind it. TRBV21-1 is a known pseudogene. This CDR3 contains 19 residues. The DNA for the CDR3 is TGTGCCAGCAGGTCAGCCTTTCGGACTAGCGGGCGTCGGCCCTACGAGCAGTACTTC. Residues: CASRSAFRTSGRRPYEQYF.

This clone was picked up a small number of times. For the CDR3, the DNA is TGTGCCAGCAGCCAAGGTATCCGGGTGCAAGAGACCCAGTACTTC. It specifies CASSQGIRVQETQYF. The chain couples TRBV4-2 to TRBJ2-5; no clear D gene. Germline V gene data show CDR1 as LGHNA and CDR2 as YNFKEQ. Trimming removed 1 base at V and 2 bases at J, with 11 bases between. There are 15 residues in the CDR3.

The chain is built from TRBV6-1 and TRBJ2-7; tentative D call: TRBD2 (5 bases). V was clipped by 0 bases and J by 0 bases, with 6 bases between them. The CDR3 length is 14 residues. From germline, CDR1 is MNHNS and CDR2 SASEGT. The CDR3 protein is CASSEADFSYEQYF. The CDR3 DNA sequence: TGTGCCAGCAGTGAAGCGGACTTCTCCTACGAGCAGTACTTC.

For this clone: Other DNA sequences from this sample encode an identical CDR3 as well. The chain couples TRBV4-1 to TRBJ2-7; D possibly corresponds to TRBD2 (5 bases). Germline-derived CDR1 and CDR2 are MGHRA and YSYEKL. The V end lost 1 base, the J end lost 4 bases, and 11 bases lay between the germline ends. The CDR3 totals 14 residues. The CDR3 bases are TGCGCCAGCAGCCAAGGGAGGACTGGTTACGAGCAGTACTTC. Translated, it gives CASSQGRTGYEQYF.

The CDR3 is CASSLEGGNQPQHF. CDR3 bases: TGCGCCAGCAGCCTCGAGGGGGGCAATCAGCCCCAGCATTTT. The gene calls are TRBV4-1 and TRBJ1-5; possible D gene TRBD1, 6 bases. This CDR3 has 14 amino acids. Trimming left V 4 bases short and J 2 bases short, with 9 bases between. Per the germline V gene, CDR1 is MGHRA and CDR2 is YSYEKL.

The chain recombines TRBV5-1 with TRBJ1-5, with 8 positions matching TRBD1. The germline gives CDR1 SGHRS, CDR2 YFSETQ. The length of the CDR3 is 14 residues. The ends lost 3 bases at V and 6 bases at J; junction bases unmatched: 5. For the CDR3, the DNA is TGCGCCAGCAGCTCCGGACAGGGAGCTCAGCCCCAGCATTTT. Amino acids: CASSSGQGAQPQHF.

This sequence joins TRBV5-1 and TRBJ2-7; a weak D match, TRBD2 (5 bases). The CDR3 is 15 amino acids. With 4 bases removed from V and 2 bases from J, the gap between germline ends came to 16 bases. Germline V lookup: CDR1 SGHRS, CDR2 YFSETQ. CDR3 nucleotide sequence: TGCGCCAGCAGCCCCGCCCCAGCGGAACCCTACGAGCAGTACTTC. Translated, it gives CASSPAPAEPYEQYF.

This clone was seen only once. The V call is TRBV7-8, the J call TRBJ2-5, with 13 bases that match TRBD2. V shed 4 bases and J 3 bases; nucleotides not matched to a gene: 2. Germline V gene lookup returns CDR1 SGHVS and CDR2 FQNEAQ. CDR3 length: 15 residues. This CDR3 reads CASSSTSGRKETQYF. The DNA of the CDR3 is TGTGCCAGCAGCTCGACTAGCGGGAGGAAAGAGACCCAGTACTTC.

V is TRBV27 and J is TRBJ1-5; possibly TRBD1 for D (6 bases). CDR3 size: 14 residues. V lost 0 bases to trimming and J lost 11 bases, with 14 bases between them. CDR1 is MNHEY and CDR2 is SMNVEV in the germline V gene (reference sequence). The CDR3 spells CASSLSSGELSQHF. CDR3 nucleotide sequence: TGTGCCAGCAGTTTATCTTCAGGGGAGTTGTCCCAGCATTTT.

The chain is built from TRBV2 and TRBJ1-2, with TRBD1 matching over 7 bases. The germline V gene has CDR1 SNHLY and CDR2 FYNNEI. The CDR3 spans 17 residues. The V gene end was trimmed by 7 bases and the J gene end by 8 bases; junction bases not matched to a gene: 22. The CDR3 sequence is CASKGDRAPLGDGGYTF. The CDR3 region has the DNA TGTGCCAGCAAGGGCGACAGGGCTCCCCTCGGCGATGGGGGCTACACCTTC.

V usage is TRBV7-2 and J usage is TRBJ1-1; D remains ambiguous. Germline loops: CDR1 SGHTA, CDR2 FQGNSA. Trimming cost V 3 bases and J 0 bases, with 8 bases left between them. This CDR3 is built from 14 residues. As DNA, the CDR3 is TGTGCCAGCAGCTTCAGCGCAGTGAACACTGAAGCTTTCTTT. Its protein product is CASSFSAVNTEAFF.

The rearrangement joins TRBV6-2 or TRBV6-3 to TRBJ2-5, with 12 nucleotides matching TRBD2. CDR1 is MNHEY, CDR2 SVGEGT, per germline. This CDR3 has 15 residues. V dropped 5 bases and J dropped 5; count of bases not matched to a gene: 6. CDR3 amino acids: CASSVTSGGSETQYF. CDR3 bases: TGTGCCAGCAGTGTTACTAGCGGGGGGAGTGAGACCCAGTACTTC.

The rearrangement uses TRBV29-1 and TRBJ2-1; possible D gene TRBD2, 6 bases. The CDR3 sequence is 10 residues long. V lost 8 bases to trimming and J lost 14 bases, with 16 bases between them. Germline V gene data show CDR1 as SQVTM and CDR2 as ANQGSEA. The CDR3 spells CSTIAVREFF. In nucleotides, the CDR3 is TGCAGCACCATAGCGGTCCGGGAGTTCTTC.

The chain carries TRBV6-5 and TRBJ1-3, with 9 bases that match TRBD1. Germline CDR1 MNHEY, CDR2 SVGAGI. The CDR3 runs to 14 residues. After removal of 10 bases from V and 4 bases from J, the junction contained 8 bases not matched to a gene. In DNA, the CDR3 is TGTGCCACCACAGACAGGGGGATGGGAAACACCATATATTTT. The encoded protein is CATTDRGMGNTIYF.